A single sample gave rise to the 9 T cell receptor beta chains below, sequenced in a study of T cells in Graves' hyperthyroidism and ophthalmopathy (dated by TCRdb to about 2019). The library was generated by multiplex PCR. Sequencing used an Illumina HiSeq 2000. The TCR beta CDR3 regions were amplified from RNA transcripts. The TCR CDR3 was subjected to a first round of RT-PCR using the HTBI primer set and the Qiagen OneStep RT-PCR kit. Using fastp at Q25 and MiXCR, TCRdb reprocessed the public reads and kept productive beta chains. CDR3 protein sequences are deduplicated, and each keeps its most common genes and DNA. A total of around 300,000 distinct CDR3 sequences appear in this sample, roughly 15% of them only once. The ten largest clones represent approximately 7.9% of the sample. Sequencing was carried out using blood. Receptors were obtained from a woman aged 40 to 55 with Graves' hyperthyroidism.

There are many counts of this clonotype. The gene calls are TRBV11-2 and TRBJ2-7; D possibly uses TRBD1 or TRBD2 (5 bases each). V was shortened by 5 bases and J by 3 bases, with 17 bases between the two germline ends. The CDR3 extends over 15 amino acids. Germline V gene data show CDR1 as SGHAT and CDR2 as FQNNGV. CDR3 loop: CASSINVGENYEQYF. The CDR3 DNA reads TGTGCCAGCAGCATAAACGTGGGGGAGAACTACGAGCAGTACTTC.

This clonotype was seen a handful of times. A much larger clone is a single base away; this may be a read error. The chain has TRBV28 and TRBJ1-5; possible D gene TRBD1, 6 bases. The CDR3 runs 16 residues. The V gene's germline CDR1 is MDHEN and CDR2 SYDVKM. The CDR3 reads CAGSGFAEGGHQPQHF. The CDR3 DNA is TGTGCCGGCAGCGGTTTTGCGGAAGGGGGGCATCAGCCCCAGCATTTT.

This clonotype was observed many times. The rearrangement links TRBV20-1 to TRBJ2-5; 11 bases are shared with TRBD2. Germline lookup yields CDR1 DFQATT and CDR2 SNEGSKA (reference sequence). The CDR3 runs to 14 residues. With V trimmed by 2 bases and J by 5 bases, 4 bases remained unmatched. CDR3 nucleotides: TGCAGTGCTAGACCGGGACTAGCGGTGGAGACCCAGTACTTC. Amino acid sequence: CSARPGLAVETQYF.

The chain recombines TRBV6-1 with TRBJ1-5; 7 bases map to TRBD1. CDR3 size: 14 residues. CDR1 is MNHNS, CDR2 SASEGT, per germline. With V trimmed by 5 bases and J by 6 bases, 7 bases remained unmatched. Here the CDR3 DNA reads TGTGCCAGCAGTCCGACAGGGCAGGGTCAGCCCCAGCATTTT. This translates into CASSPTGQGQPQHF.

Regarding this clonotype: One end of the junction fails to match germline, which may point to a read error. V usage is TRBV2 and J usage is TRBJ2-7, with a weak D call TRBD2 (6 bases). The CDR3 length is 12 residues. Looked up from germline, CDR1 is SNHLY and CDR2 is FYNNEI. The CDR3 sequence is CASSEGWPLGGF. The CDR3, as DNA: TGTGCCAGCAGTGAAGGTTGGCCCCTCGGGGGCTTC.

Only a few counts were recorded for this clonotype. A single base separates this from a much larger clone, so it may be a read error. The chain couples TRBV6-5 to TRBJ2-2; weak D call: TRBD2 (6 bases). Germline V gives CDR1 MNHEY, CDR2 SVGAGI. The CDR3 length is 13 residues. V was clipped by 2 bases and J by 5 bases, with 6 bases between them. In nucleotides, the CDR3 is TGTGCCAGCAGTTACGGGACTACCGGGGAGCTGTTTTTT. As protein: CASSYGTTGELFF.

This clonotype was observed once. A much larger clone lies one base from this, so it may be a read error. CDR3 in amino acids: CSVGGDRARVTPYEQFF. The CDR3 nucleotides are TGCAGCGTTGGCGGGGACAGGGCACGGGTCACACCATACGAGCAGTTCTTC. This chain links TRBV29-1 with TRBJ2-7, with 9 positions matching TRBD1. The J call could be wrong; TRBJ2-1 is a better fit for the DNA end. This CDR3 comprises 17 residues. Germline CDR1 is SQVTM and CDR2 is ANQGSEA.

This clonotype has a count of ten or more. The V call is TRBV6-1, the J call TRBJ1-5; a weak D match, TRBD1 (5 bases). V was clipped by 8 bases and J by 2 bases, with 22 bases between them. This CDR3 region has 17 residues. Germline lookup yields CDR1 MNHNS and CDR2 SASEGT. The CDR3 sequence: CASGTEGWGDGNQPQHF. The CDR3 nucleotides are TGTGCCAGCGGGACTGAGGGCTGGGGGGATGGCAATCAGCCCCAGCATTTT.

This clonotype was recorded at least ten times. This sequence joins TRBV28 and TRBJ2-2; TRBD2 agrees at 7 bases. V lost 6 bases and J lost 0; bases outside the gene matches: 4. Per the germline V gene, CDR1 is MDHEN and CDR2 is SYDVKM. The CDR3 has 15 residues. CDR3 residues: CASSASGANTGELFF. The CDR3 DNA reads TGTGCCAGCAGCGCAAGCGGGGCGAACACCGGGGAGCTGTTTTTT.